These 10 T cell receptor beta chains originate from one sample sequenced in a study of CD8+ T cells in alopecia areata. Sequencing relied on a cDNA template that was reverse transcribed from extracted RNA. Sequenced by immunoSEQ multiplex PCR; TCRdb stores in-frame clones only, minus some. This sample has about 190,000 clones, with about 63% found just once. This sample comprised CD4+ T cells sorted from blood, obtained at week 0. These receptor sequences come from a human donor with alopecia areata.

This clone occurred a few times. V usage is TRBV29-1 and J usage is TRBJ2-1; tentative D call: TRBD1 (6 bases). V shed 7 bases and J shed 3 bases, with 19 bases lying between them. Germline CDR1 SQVTM, CDR2 ANQGSEA. The CDR3 runs to 15 residues. CDR3 DNA: TGCAGCGCCCGATCCGGACAGACCCACTACAATGAGCAGTTCTTC. Translated, it gives CSARSGQTHYNEQFF.

The CDR3 loop reads CALVRDAGFTPLHF. The DNA for the CDR3 is TGTGCCTTGGTCCGGGACGCCGGATTCACACCCCTCCACTTT. V is TRBV30 and J is TRBJ1-6, with D maybe TRBD1 (5 bases). The CDR3 runs 14 residues. Germline V CDR1 and CDR2: GTSNPN, SVGIG (reference sequence). Deletions cut 7 bases from V and 11 bases from J, with 21 bases between.

The chain employs TRBV29-1 and TRBJ1-3; D is unclear. The length of the CDR3 is 13 residues. CDR1 is SQVTM, CDR2 ANQGSEA, per germline. The V and J ends lost 3 bases and 1 base respectively, with 7 bases between them. The CDR3 here is CSVEMRSGNTIYF. The CDR3, as DNA: TGCAGCGTTGAGATGCGTTCTGGAAACACCATATATTTT.

This sequence joins TRBV5-1 and TRBJ2-3, with D perhaps given as TRBD1 or TRBD2 (5 bases each). Trimming cost V 3 bases and J 0 bases, with 14 bases left between them. The CDR3 consists of 16 residues. Germline-derived CDR1 and CDR2 are SGHRS and YFSETQ. CDR3 nucleotide sequence: TGCGCCAGCAGCTCTCACGCCGGGGCCAGCACAGATACGCAGTATTTT. Translating it yields CASSSHAGASTDTQYF.

The chain recombines TRBV6-1 with TRBJ1-2; D uncertain. Germline V lookup: CDR1 MNHNS, CDR2 SASEGT. The germline V and J ends were trimmed by 2 bases and 5 bases, with 21 bases remaining between them. The CDR3 is 17 residues long. CDR3 DNA: TGTGCCAGCAGTGAAATAGCCGACCTGGTGGGAGTTTATGGCTACACCTTC. Translated: CASSEIADLVGVYGYTF.

V gene TRBV9 combines with J gene TRBJ2-3; 8 nucleotides line up with TRBD2. Germline V gene data show CDR1 as SGDLS and CDR2 as YYNGEE. The CDR3 contains 16 residues. V lost 0 bases, J lost 5 bases, and 8 bases stayed unmatched. CDR3 nucleotide sequence: TGTGCCAGCAGCGTAGCTCTGCGGGGGGCCGGAGATACGCAGTATTTT. Residues: CASSVALRGAGDTQYF.

This sequence joins TRBV7-9 and TRBJ1-1, with D possibly TRBD1 on 5 matching bases. CDR3 length equals 13 residues. V lost 5 bases and J 1 base, leaving 8 bases between the germline ends. Germline values: CDR1 SEHNR, CDR2 FQNEAQ (reference sequence). Here the CDR3 DNA reads TGTGCCAGCAGCCAAGGACAGAACACTGAAGCTTTCTTT. The encoded protein is CASSQGQNTEAFF.

This clone has a handful of counts. The CDR3 bases are TGTGCCAGCAGCCAAGATATCGACAGGGGGTACAATGAGCAGTTCTTC. Its protein product is CASSQDIDRGYNEQFF. The rearrangement links TRBV4-2 to TRBJ2-1, with 9 bases that match TRBD1. This CDR3 spans 16 amino acids. Germline V gene lookup returns CDR1 LGHNA and CDR2 YNFKEQ. Germline trimming cut 0 bases from V and 4 bases from J; bases unmatched to any gene: 4.

CDR3 nucleotide sequence: TGTGCCAGCAGTACTAGCCAGGATACGCAGTATTTT. It translates to CASSTSQDTQYF. This chain links TRBV2 with TRBJ2-3, with D tentatively TRBD2 (6 bases). Per the germline V gene, CDR1 is SNHLY and CDR2 is FYNNEI. The ends were cut back, 5 bases at V and 6 bases at J, with 9 bases in the middle. The CDR3 has 12 residues.

V gene TRBV7-8 combines with J gene TRBJ1-2, with 10 bases identical to TRBD1. The CDR3 sequence is 16 residues long. Germline CDR1 SGHVS, CDR2 FQNEAQ. V shed 5 bases, J shed 4 bases, and the junction held 10 bases outside the gene matches. The CDR3, as DNA: TGTGCCAGCAGCCAAAGCGCCGGGACAGGGGTCTATGGCTACACCTTC. Translated, it gives CASSQSAGTGVYGYTF.